This T cell receptor beta chain was documented in a study of radiotherapy plus CTLA-4 blockade in lung cancer. Background on the study: For approximately 19% of patients, objective responses occurred, and roughly 30% had disease control. Overall study findings and caveats: Strongest reported response predictors: early blood clone changes and post-radiation interferon-beta. Radiotherapy with ipilimumab was followed by blood expansion of tumor-derived clones.

Clones were sequenced by immunoSEQ multiplex PCR, and TCRdb holds only the in-frame ones, with some missing. The table has some 110,000 clones, just under 90% seen once; the top ten hold more than 6.5%. The CDR3 covers 11 residues. Germline V gives CDR1 ENHRY, CDR2 SYGVKD. About this clone itself: What it recognizes is unknown.

This receptor was taken from a human donor with non-small cell lung cancer that progressed on radiotherapy plus ipilimumab. J is TRBJ1-5 and V is TRBV10-3; a possible D gene is TRBD1 (5 bases). The sample consisted of peripheral blood, taken from a patient treated with radiotherapy plus ipilimumab. The CDR3 here is CGPGGDQPQHF. The CDR3 bases are TGTGGGCCTGGGGGGGACCAGCCCCAGCATTTT.